These 29 T cell receptor beta chains were all obtained from the same sample, sequenced in a study of OX40 agonist ivuxolimab in advanced cancers. Repertoires were generated with immunoSEQ multiplex PCR, while TCRdb's copy carries only in-frame clones and drops some. In the table there are 55,000 or so clones, approximately 87% of which are singletons. The sample in question was CD4+ or CD8+ T cells sorted from blood, obtained in a trial of the OX40 agonist ivuxolimab. Receptor source: an adult with an advanced solid tumor such as melanoma, head and neck, liver or kidney cancer.

V usage is TRBV19 and J usage is TRBJ1-1, with 7 bases lining up with TRBD1. With V trimmed by 3 bases and J by 8 bases, 9 bases remained unmatched. This CDR3 is built from 14 residues. Germline loops: CDR1 LNHDA, CDR2 SQIVND (reference sequence). CDR3 protein: CASSMRGSGQEAFF. The CDR3 DNA follows: TGTGCCAGTAGTATGAGGGGGTCGGGACAGGAAGCTTTCTTT.

The chain carries TRBV18 and TRBJ2-5; 8 bases are shared with TRBD1. Germline V CDR1 and CDR2: KGHSH, LQKENI. With 5 bases clipped from V and 6 bases from J, the junction kept 8 bases outside the gene matches. The CDR3 totals 14 residues. CDR3 sequence: CASSKDRVEQTQYF. The CDR3 DNA reads TGTGCCAGCTCAAAGGACAGGGTGGAACAGACCCAGTACTTC.

This rearrangement joins TRBV6-4 to TRBJ1-6; unclear D gene. Germline-derived CDR1 and CDR2 are MRHNA and SNTAGT. The CDR3 sequence is 13 residues long. The ends were cut back, 6 bases at V and 5 bases at J, with 8 bases in the middle. DNA of the CDR3: TGTGCCAGCAGGATCGGCGATAATTCACCCCTCCACTTT. It translates to CASRIGDNSPLHF.

In the case of this clone: The identical CDR3 is also encoded by other nucleotide sequences in the sample. The chain carries TRBV30 and TRBJ1-1, with D hard to call. Germline CDR1 GTSNPN, CDR2 SVGIG (reference sequence). This CDR3 contains 13 residues. Trimming stripped 0 bases from V and 3 bases from J, with 8 bases between. The CDR3 DNA reads as TGTGCCTGGAGTGTACTGGCAGACACTGAAGCTTTCTTT. Translating it yields CAWSVLADTEAFF.

This clone was detected a few times. The chain uses TRBV12-5 and TRBJ1-6; 9 nucleotides align to TRBD1. Germline trimming cut 1 base from V and 9 bases from J; bases unmatched to any gene: 4. The CDR3 is 15 residues long. Germline CDR1 and CDR2: LGHNT and FRNRAP. CDR3 residues: CASGLGTGVFSPLHF. DNA of the CDR3: TGTGCTAGTGGTTTGGGGACAGGGGTCTTTTCACCCCTCCACTTT. Supplemented by reference TRBV12-5 and TRBJ1-6, the full variable domain reads DARVTQTPRHKVTEMGQEVTMRCQPILGHNTVFWYRQTMMQGLELLAYFRNRAPLDDSGMPKDRFSAEMPDATLATLKIQPSEPRDSAVYFCASGLGTGVFSPLHFGNGTRLTVT.

The J gene is TRBJ2-7, the V gene TRBV19; D might be TRBD2 (7 bases). This CDR3 has 16 amino acids. Germline V lookup: CDR1 LNHDA, CDR2 SQIVND (reference sequence). Deletions cut 3 bases from V and 0 bases from J, with 15 bases between. This CDR3 is CASSMRSGGDSYEQYF. Here the CDR3 DNA reads TGTGCCAGTAGTATGAGGTCGGGGGGCGACTCCTACGAGCAGTACTTC.

This clone turned up a few times. The chain recombines TRBV9 with TRBJ1-2; possible D gene TRBD1, 5 bases. Deletions cut 2 bases from V and 7 bases from J, with 6 bases between. The CDR3 loop spans 11 amino acids. Germline values: CDR1 SGDLS, CDR2 YYNGEE. CDR3 loop: CASSVGRGYTF. The CDR3 DNA follows: TGTGCCAGCAGCGTGGGGCGTGGCTACACCTTC.

The chain employs TRBV2 and TRBJ2-1, with 11 bases that match TRBD2. Per the germline V gene, CDR1 is SNHLY and CDR2 is FYNNEI. The CDR3 runs to 15 residues. The V gene end was trimmed by 2 bases and the J gene end by 8 bases; junction bases not matched to a gene: 5. As DNA, the CDR3 is TGTGCCAGCAGTGAACTAGCGGGGGGTGGACATGAGCAGTTCTTC. Protein sequence: CASSELAGGGHEQFF.

The chain is built from TRBV25-1 and TRBJ1-2, with a tentative D call TRBD1 (5 bases). The CDR3 runs to 13 residues. Trimming pared 1 base from V and 6 bases from J, leaving 9 bases between. The germline V gene has CDR1 MGHDK and CDR2 SYGVNS. The CDR3, as DNA: TGTGCCAGCAGTGAATGGTACAGGAATGGCTACACCTTC. This encodes CASSEWYRNGYTF.

This rearrangement joins TRBV6-1 to TRBJ1-2; no definite D call. The CDR3 runs 15 residues. Germline CDR1 MNHNS, CDR2 SASEGT. V shed 4 bases and J shed 0 bases, with 12 bases lying between them. CDR3 sequence reads: CASSAGSFSNYGYTF. The CDR3 bases are TGTGCCAGCAGTGCGGGCAGCTTTTCTAACTATGGCTACACCTTC.

Only a few counts were recorded for this clone. The chain recombines TRBV6-1 with TRBJ1-2; D remains unclear. This CDR3 is 14 amino acids long. CDR1 is MNHNS and CDR2 is SASEGT in the germline V gene. V was pared by 2 bases and J by 2 bases, with 9 bases between. CDR3 protein: CASSESGRNYGYTF. Here the CDR3 DNA reads TGTGCCAGCAGTGAATCGGGAAGAAACTATGGCTACACCTTC.

V is TRBV18 and J is TRBJ2-7; TRBD1 might be the D (5 bases). Germline CDR1 reads KGHSH; CDR2 reads LQKENI. The germline V and J ends were trimmed by 6 bases and 3 bases, with 12 bases remaining between them. The CDR3 contains 13 residues. CDR3 in amino acids: CASSSSQVYEQYF. The CDR3 DNA is TGTGCCAGCTCTTCGTCACAGGTCTACGAGCAGTACTTC. The variable domain in full, completed from reference TRBV18 and TRBJ2-7, reads NAGVMQNPRHLVRRRGQEARLRCSPMKGHSHVYWYRQLPEEGLKFMVYLQKENIIDESGMPKERFSAEFPKEGPSILRIQQVVRGDSAAYFCASSSSQVYEQYFGPGTRLTVT.

This clone was counted a few times. J is TRBJ1-5 and V is TRBV4-1, with D unclear. Germline CDR1 MGHRA, CDR2 YSYEKL. This CDR3 region has 16 residues. The V end lost 1 base, the J end lost 0 bases, and 10 bases lay between the germline ends. Here the CDR3 DNA reads TGCGCCAGCAGCCAAGGCATAGATTATAGCAATCAGCCCCAGCATTTT. It encodes CASSQGIDYSNQPQHF.

The V and J genes are TRBV29-1 and TRBJ2-7; D is unresolved. The CDR3 spans 11 residues. Germline values: CDR1 SQVTM, CDR2 ANQGSEA. The V gene lost 6 bases and the J gene lost 0 bases, with 6 bases spanning the gap. CDR3 in amino acids: CSVRSSYEQYF. As DNA, the CDR3 is TGCAGCGTAAGAAGCTCCTACGAGCAGTACTTC.

The chain carries TRBV5-5 and TRBJ1-4; D is unclear. CDR1 and CDR2 from the germline V gene are SGHKS and YYEKEE (reference sequence). V lost 1 base to trimming and J lost 7 bases, with 8 bases between them. The CDR3 contains 13 residues. CDR3 residues: CASSLPGVEKLFF. Written as DNA, the CDR3 is TGTGCCAGCAGCTTGCCAGGTGTTGAAAAACTGTTTTTT.

V gene TRBV19 combines with J gene TRBJ1-1; 7 nucleotides match TRBD1. Germline V gene lookup returns CDR1 LNHDA and CDR2 SQIVND (reference sequence). This CDR3 is built from 17 residues. The V gene end was trimmed by 2 bases and the J gene end by 4 bases; junction bases not matched to a gene: 13. CDR3 in DNA: TGTGCCAGTAGTATATCCCCCTACAGGGGCGAAGCCACTGAAGCTTTCTTT. Encoded protein: CASSISPYRGEATEAFF.

By sample share, this clone is medium-sized (0.01 to 0.1%). The genes are TRBV19 and TRBJ1-5; 7 bases are shared with TRBD1. Germline-derived CDR1 and CDR2 are LNHDA and SQIVND (reference sequence). The CDR3 extends over 14 amino acids. The V and J ends lost 4 bases and 6 bases, in that order; junction bases with no gene match: 6. The CDR3, as DNA: TGTGCCAGTAGTACCCGACAGGGCGGTCAGCCCCAGCATTTT. It yields the protein CASSTRQGGQPQHF.

In the case of this clone: A read error may explain this, as a much larger clone is one base away. Other DNA sequences from this sample encode an identical CDR3 as well. The chain joins TRBV2 to TRBJ2-3; 12 bases line up with TRBD2. V lost 6 bases and J lost 6; bases outside the gene matches: 13. This CDR3 has 17 amino acids. The germline V gene has CDR1 SNHLY and CDR2 FYNNEI. CDR3 amino acids: CASSPMGLAGGQDTQYF. Here the CDR3 DNA reads TGTGCCAGCAGCCCCATGGGGCTAGCGGGGGGGCAGGATACGCAGTATTTT.

The V and J genes are TRBV6-5 and TRBJ1-2; 7 bases align to TRBD1. The CDR3 totals 13 residues. The ends lost 2 bases at V and 9 bases at J; junction bases unmatched: 6. Germline CDR1 MNHEY, CDR2 SVGAGI. Here the CDR3 reads CASSYENRGRYTF. The CDR3 DNA reads as TGTGCCAGCAGTTACGAGAACAGGGGCCGCTACACCTTC.

The chain combines TRBV7-3 with TRBJ1-1; D ambiguous. The length of the CDR3 is 13 residues. CDR1 is SGHTA, CDR2 FQGTGA, per germline. V lost 5 bases, J lost 3 bases, and 10 bases lay in between. The CDR3 protein is CASSPLQDTEAFF. CDR3 nucleotides: TGTGCCAGCAGCCCTCTTCAGGACACTGAAGCTTTCTTT. Filled out from reference TRBV7-3 and TRBJ1-1, the complete variable domain reads GAGVSQTPSNKVTEKGKYVELRCDPISGHTALYWYRQSLGQGPEFLIYFQGTGAADDSGLPNDRFFAVRPEGSVSTLKIQRTERGDSAVYLCASSPLQDTEAFFGQGTRLTVV.

The V gene is TRBV6-1, the J gene TRBJ2-5; TRBD1 matches at 9 bases. The J segment lost 4 bases and the V segment lost 5 bases, leaving 8 bases of the junction unmatched. This CDR3 contains 15 residues. Germline lookup yields CDR1 MNHNS and CDR2 SASEGT. CDR3 bases: TGTGCCAGCAGTTTTTCGGACAGGGGCGGAGAGACCCAGTACTTC. Translated: CASSFSDRGGETQYF.

The CDR3 DNA is TGCGCCAGCAGCTTGCTGGGCAGCGGGAATCAGCCCCAGCATTTT. This sequence encodes CASSLLGSGNQPQHF. The chain joins TRBV5-1 to TRBJ1-5; D unclear. The CDR3 length is 15 residues. V was cut by 1 base and J by 4 bases, with 12 bases left in between. Germline lookup yields CDR1 SGHRS and CDR2 YFSETQ.

This clone appeared a single time. The V gene is TRBV4-2, the J gene TRBJ2-5, with 9 positions matching TRBD2. CDR1 is LGHNA, CDR2 YNFKEQ, per germline. CDR3 length: 17 residues. After removal of 4 bases from V and 4 bases from J, the junction contained 13 bases not matched to a gene. The CDR3 here is CASSPPKRRGGGETQYF. The CDR3 DNA follows: TGTGCCAGCAGCCCCCCGAAACGGCGGGGGGGCGGAGAGACCCAGTACTTC.

The J gene is TRBJ1-6, the V gene TRBV5-4; TRBD1 agrees at 8 bases. Germline values: CDR1 SGHNT, CDR2 YYREEE (reference sequence). The CDR3 is made up of 15 amino acids. V gave up 0 bases and J gave up 9 bases; unmatched junction bases: 5. The CDR3 spells CASSLGRTGSSPLHF. The CDR3 DNA reads TGTGCCAGCAGCTTGGGCCGGACAGGGAGTTCACCCCTCCACTTT.

As DNA, the CDR3 is TGTGCCAGCAGTGAAGCGATCATGTATGGCTACACCTTC. Residues: CASSEAIMYGYTF. V gene TRBV6-1 combines with J gene TRBJ1-2; no reliable D call. The CDR3 runs to 13 residues. V was shortened by 0 bases and J by 5 bases, with 7 bases between the two germline ends. Germline V gene data show CDR1 as MNHNS and CDR2 as SASEGT.

The chain joins TRBV7-7 to TRBJ2-5; no clear D. The CDR3 sequence is 15 residues long. Germline-derived CDR1 and CDR2 are SSHAT and FNYEAQ (reference sequence). Trimming left V 6 bases short and J 1 base short, with 15 bases between. CDR3 nucleotides: TGTGCCAGCAGTCCCTTGGCTACTATCCAAGAGACCCAGTACTTC. It encodes CASSPLATIQETQYF.

This clone appeared once. As DNA, the CDR3 is TGTGCCAGCAGCCCACAGGATTTTGGAGCTTCCCCGGAGACCCAGTACTTC. Translated: CASSPQDFGASPETQYF. The rearrangement links TRBV7-9 to TRBJ2-5, with a possible D match to TRBD1 (5 bases). The CDR3 totals 17 residues. Germline V gives CDR1 SEHNR, CDR2 FQNEAQ (reference sequence). Trimming cost V 5 bases and J 5 bases, with 24 bases left between them.

The chain links TRBV6-5 to TRBJ1-4, with a tentative D call TRBD1 (5 bases). Germline V lookup: CDR1 MNHEY, CDR2 SVGAGI. The CDR3 extends over 14 amino acids. CDR3 sequence reads: CAQGPLSTNEKLFF. In DNA form, the CDR3 reads TGTGCGCAGGGCCCTCTTTCAACTAATGAAAAACTGTTTTTT.

The chain has TRBV7-9 and TRBJ1-2; possible D gene TRBD1, 6 bases. V lost 1 base, J lost 6 bases, and 12 bases lay in between. Germline loops: CDR1 SEHNR, CDR2 FQNEAQ (reference sequence). The CDR3 has 14 amino acids. CDR3 nucleotides: TGTGCCAGCAGCTTAGAAGGGGGGAAACATGGCTACACCTTC. Translating gives CASSLEGGKHGYTF.